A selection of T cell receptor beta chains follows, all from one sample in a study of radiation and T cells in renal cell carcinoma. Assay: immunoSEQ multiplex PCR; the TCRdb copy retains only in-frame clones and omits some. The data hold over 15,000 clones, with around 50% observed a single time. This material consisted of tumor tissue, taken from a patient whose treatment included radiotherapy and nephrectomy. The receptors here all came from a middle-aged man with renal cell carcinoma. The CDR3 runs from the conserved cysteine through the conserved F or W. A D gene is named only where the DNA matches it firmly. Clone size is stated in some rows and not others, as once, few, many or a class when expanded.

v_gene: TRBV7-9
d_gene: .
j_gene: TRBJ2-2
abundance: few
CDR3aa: CASRPTDPRTGELFF
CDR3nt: TGTGCCAGCAGACCCACAGACCCCCGGACCGGGGAGCTGTTTTTT

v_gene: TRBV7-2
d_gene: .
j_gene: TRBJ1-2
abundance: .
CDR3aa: CASSLGGIYGYTF
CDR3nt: TGTGCCAGCAGCTTAGGGGGGATCTATGGCTACACCTTC

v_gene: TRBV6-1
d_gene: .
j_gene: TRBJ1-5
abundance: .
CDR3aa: CASSENRGSSNQPQHF
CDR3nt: TGTGCCAGCAGTGAAAATCGGGGGAGTAGCAATCAGCCCCAGCATTTT

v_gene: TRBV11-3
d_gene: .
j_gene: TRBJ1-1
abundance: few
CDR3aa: CASSPPGRTDEAFF
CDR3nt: TGTGCCAGCAGCCCCCCCGGGAGGACCGATGAAGCTTTCTTT

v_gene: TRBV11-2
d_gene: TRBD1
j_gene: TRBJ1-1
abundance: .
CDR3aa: CASSLHMGQVRTEAFF
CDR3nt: TGTGCCAGCAGCCTACACATGGGACAGGTACGGACTGAAGCTTTCTTT

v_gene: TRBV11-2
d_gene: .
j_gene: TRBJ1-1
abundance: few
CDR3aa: CASSPANTEAFF
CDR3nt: TGTGCCAGCAGCCCTGCGAACACTGAAGCTTTCTTT

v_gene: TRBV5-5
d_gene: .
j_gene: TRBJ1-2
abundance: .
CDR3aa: CASSFQPGVYGYTF
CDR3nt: TGTGCCAGCAGCTTTCAGCCGGGTGTCTATGGCTACACCTTC

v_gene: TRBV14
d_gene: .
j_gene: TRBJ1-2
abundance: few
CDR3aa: CASSQGGYGYTF
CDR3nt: TGTGCCAGCAGCCAAGGCGGCTATGGCTACACCTTC

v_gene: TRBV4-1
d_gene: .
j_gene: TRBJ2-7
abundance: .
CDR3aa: CASSQDSTGLSREQYF
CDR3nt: TGCGCCAGCAGCCAAGATAGTACAGGTTTGTCCCGCGAGCAGTACTTC

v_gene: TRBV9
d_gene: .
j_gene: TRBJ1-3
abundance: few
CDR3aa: CASSVGSSGNTIYF
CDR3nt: TGTGCCAGCAGCGTAGGGAGCTCTGGAAACACCATATATTTT

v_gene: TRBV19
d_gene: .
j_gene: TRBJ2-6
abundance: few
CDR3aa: CASSRRTESSGANVLTF
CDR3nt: TGTGCCAGTAGTAGAAGAACCGAAAGCTCTGGGGCCAACGTCCTGACTTTC